The 19 T cell receptor beta chains below all came from one sample that was sequenced in a study of shared T cell receptors in the human thymus. Some clones are missing from TCRdb's copy, which holds only in-frame ones; the method was immunoSEQ multiplex PCR. The table includes about 660,000 clones, around 87% detected once. This sample was also put to use in a study of human thymus T cells.

The specimen was thymocytes. These receptors all stem from a boy under three years old with a congenital heart defect.

CDR3 nucleotides: TGCGCCAGCAGCCAAGGCGGTTCGGGACAGGGGATGAACTATGGCTACACCTTC. Translated: CASSQGGSGQGMNYGYTF. The gene calls are TRBV4-3 and TRBJ1-2, with TRBD1 matching 10 bases. The CDR3 length is 18 residues. CDR1 LGHNA and CDR2 YSLEER come from the germline V gene. The J segment lost 2 bases and the V segment lost 1 base, leaving 10 bases of the junction unmatched.

This rearrangement joins TRBV27 to TRBJ2-7; 8 bases are a match to TRBD1. Trimming cost V 6 bases and J 3 bases; bases outside gene matches: 10. From germline, CDR1 is MNHEY and CDR2 SMNVEV (reference sequence). This CDR3 region has 15 residues. CDR3 loop: CASRPPGGHFYEQYF. The CDR3 DNA follows: TGTGCCAGCAGACCGCCAGGGGGCCACTTCTACGAGCAGTACTTC.

Comment on this clone: This same CDR3 is encoded by further DNA sequences in the sample. The chain is built from TRBV5-1 and TRBJ2-3; no clear D. The germline gives CDR1 SGHRS, CDR2 YFSETQ. The CDR3 sequence is 12 residues long. V gave up 0 bases and J gave up 5 bases, with 4 bases separating them. In DNA form, the CDR3 reads TGCGCCAGCAGCTTGGACTTAGATACGCAGTATTTT. Its protein is CASSLDLDTQYF.

The chain employs TRBV9 and TRBJ1-6; D gene uncertain. The CDR3 is 14 residues long. Germline values: CDR1 SGDLS, CDR2 YYNGEE. The V and J ends lost 3 bases and 7 bases respectively, with 11 bases between them. DNA of the CDR3: TGTGCCAGCAGCGCCGATCCTACGAATTCACCCCTCCACTTT. Protein sequence: CASSADPTNSPLHF.

This rearrangement joins TRBV19 to TRBJ1-2, with D perhaps TRBD1 (6 bases). The V gene's germline CDR1 is LNHDA and CDR2 SQIVND (reference sequence). V gave up 6 bases and J gave up 2 bases, with 22 bases separating them. The CDR3 consists of 17 residues. The CDR3 loop is CASRRRTDPSPNYGYTF. In nucleotides, the CDR3 is TGTGCCAGTAGACGTAGGACAGATCCCTCGCCCAACTATGGCTACACCTTC.

CDR3 residues: CAWTVADGQPQHF. The CDR3 DNA reads TGTGCCTGGACGGTAGCTGATGGTCAGCCCCAGCATTTT. The chain joins TRBV30 to TRBJ1-5; D remains unclear. The length of the CDR3 is 13 residues. The ends were cut back, 4 bases at V and 6 bases at J, with 13 bases in the middle. Germline assignment: CDR1 GTSNPN and CDR2 SVGIG (reference sequence).

The V gene is TRBV19, the J gene TRBJ1-2; 7 bases map to TRBD1. Germline V gene sequence: CDR1 LNHDA, CDR2 SQIVND (reference sequence). Trimming took 0 bases from V and 5 from J; bases not matched to a gene: 24. This CDR3 region has 21 residues. CDR3 DNA: TGTGCCAGTAGTATAGACCCCTCCCCTCCGGGACAGCCTTTTCGAAAATATGGCTACACCTTC. This gives the protein CASSIDPSPPGQPFRKYGYTF.

The chain's CDR3 is CASSPTYGTGGEQYF. In DNA form, the CDR3 reads TGTGCCAGCAGCCCAACGTACGGGACAGGGGGCGAGCAGTACTTC. This chain uses TRBV7-2 with TRBJ2-7; 11 bases agree with TRBD1. The V and J ends lost 5 bases and 6 bases, in that order; junction bases with no gene match: 9. The CDR3 is made up of 15 amino acids. CDR1 SGHTA and CDR2 FQGNSA come from the germline V gene.

The rearrangement links TRBV4-3 to TRBJ2-7; the match to TRBD1 covers 12 bases. Trimming removed 1 base from V and 3 bases from J; junction bases left unmatched: 13. The CDR3 extends over 19 amino acids. CDR1 LGHNA and CDR2 YSLEER come from the germline V gene. The CDR3 sequence: CASSQVSPGQGAYDYEQYF. CDR3 DNA: TGCGCCAGCAGCCAAGTCTCTCCGGGACAGGGGGCCTATGACTACGAGCAGTACTTC.

V and J are TRBV28 and TRBJ2-5; 10 nucleotides line up with TRBD1. The V segment lost 5 bases and the J segment 7 bases; nucleotides outside the gene matches: 10. CDR3 length equals 15 residues. In germline, CDR1 is MDHEN, CDR2 SYDVKM. DNA for the CDR3: TGTGCCAGCAGTCTAAGGACAGGGGGACGATGGACCCAGTACTTC. It translates to CASSLRTGGRWTQYF. Looking up the rest from reference TRBV28 and TRBJ2-5 gives the full variable domain: DVKVTQSSRYLVKRTGEKVFLECVQDMDHENMFWYRQDPGLGLRLIYFSYDVKMKEKGDIPEGYSVSREKKERFSLILESASTNQTSMYLCASSLRTGGRWTQYFGPGTRLLVL.

The rearrangement joins TRBV14 to TRBJ1-1; 8 nucleotides line up with TRBD1. The CDR3 is made up of 18 amino acids. The junction had 16 bases not matched to a gene; V was cut back by 4 bases and J by 3 bases. Germline assignment: CDR1 SGHDN and CDR2 FVKESK. This CDR3 reads CASSPGQGSRAKHTEAFF. In DNA form, the CDR3 reads TGTGCCAGCAGCCCCGGACAGGGTTCAAGGGCTAAACACACTGAAGCTTTCTTT. The full variable domain, in which reference TRBV14 and TRBJ1-1 provide the parts outside the CDR3, is EAGVTQFPSHSVIEKGQTVTLRCDPISGHDNLYWYRRVMGKEIKFLLHFVKESKQDESGMPNNRFLAERTGGTYSTLKVQPAELEDSGVYFCASSPGQGSRAKHTEAFFGQGTRLTVV.

This chain joins TRBV19 and TRBJ2-3; 10 nucleotides line up with TRBD2. V lost 6 bases and J lost 4; bases outside the gene matches: 7. This CDR3 region has 15 residues. Germline CDR1 is LNHDA and CDR2 is SQIVND (reference sequence). The DNA of the CDR3 is TGTGCCAGTAGCCTACCAGCGGGAGGGGCAGATACGCAGTATTTT. Translating it yields CASSLPAGGADTQYF.

The chain has TRBV5-1 and TRBJ2-7, with 8 positions matching TRBD1. V lost 3 bases and J lost 1; bases outside the gene matches: 6. Germline assignment: CDR1 SGHRS and CDR2 YFSETQ. The CDR3 has 15 residues. The CDR3 DNA reads TGCGCCAGCAGCTCGCGGACAGGGAGTTCCTACGAGCAGTACTTC. Its protein is CASSSRTGSSYEQYF.

The V and J genes are TRBV4-1 and TRBJ1-1; D gene uncertain. The CDR3 has 14 amino acids. CDR1 and CDR2 from the germline V gene are MGHRA and YSYEKL. Trimming cost V 4 bases and J 1 base, with 10 bases left between them. The CDR3 here is CASSLRSANTEAFF. CDR3 sequence (DNA): TGCGCCAGCAGCCTCCGCAGTGCGAACACTGAAGCTTTCTTT.

The rearrangement links TRBV2 to TRBJ2-5; TRBD2 is a possible D gene (5 bases). Per the germline V gene, CDR1 is SNHLY and CDR2 is FYNNEI. V was trimmed by 1 base and J by 4 bases, leaving 7 bases between them. This CDR3 spans 13 amino acids. The CDR3: CASSEGAGETQYF. CDR3 nucleotides: TGTGCCAGCAGTGAAGGTGCGGGAGAGACCCAGTACTTC.

V is TRBV7-9 and J is TRBJ2-7; no reliable D call. V lost 1 base and J lost 0, with 7 bases in between. The CDR3 loop spans 14 amino acids. Germline V lookup: CDR1 SEHNR, CDR2 FQNEAQ (reference sequence). In DNA, the CDR3 is TGTGCCAGCAGCTTAGGGAGCGACTCCTACGAGCAGTACTTC. It is translated as CASSLGSDSYEQYF.

The chain recombines TRBV6-5 with TRBJ1-2, with 9 bases matching TRBD1. The CDR3 has 14 residues. Germline assignment: CDR1 MNHEY and CDR2 SVGAGI. J was trimmed by 4 bases and V by 2 bases; bases with no gene match: 2. The CDR3 spells CASSYGTGTYGYTF. CDR3 nucleotide sequence: TGTGCCAGCAGTTACGGGACAGGGACCTATGGCTACACCTTC.

The V gene is TRBV18, the J gene TRBJ1-1, with D perhaps TRBD1 (5 bases). V was pared by 2 bases and J by 0 bases, with 7 bases between. The CDR3 spans 14 residues. Per germline, CDR1 KGHSH and CDR2 LQKENI. CDR3 protein: CASSPGTLNTEAFF. DNA for the CDR3: TGTGCCAGCTCACCAGGGACTTTGAACACTGAAGCTTTCTTT.

The gene calls are TRBV5-1 and TRBJ2-2; 9 bases agree with TRBD1. CDR1 and CDR2 from the germline V gene are SGHRS and YFSETQ. The CDR3 loop spans 16 amino acids. Trimming removed 3 bases from V and 4 bases from J; junction bases left unmatched: 7. CDR3 nucleotides: TGCGCCAGCAGCTGGGGACAGGGCTGGGGCACCGGGGAGCTGTTTTTT. This sequence encodes CASSWGQGWGTGELFF.